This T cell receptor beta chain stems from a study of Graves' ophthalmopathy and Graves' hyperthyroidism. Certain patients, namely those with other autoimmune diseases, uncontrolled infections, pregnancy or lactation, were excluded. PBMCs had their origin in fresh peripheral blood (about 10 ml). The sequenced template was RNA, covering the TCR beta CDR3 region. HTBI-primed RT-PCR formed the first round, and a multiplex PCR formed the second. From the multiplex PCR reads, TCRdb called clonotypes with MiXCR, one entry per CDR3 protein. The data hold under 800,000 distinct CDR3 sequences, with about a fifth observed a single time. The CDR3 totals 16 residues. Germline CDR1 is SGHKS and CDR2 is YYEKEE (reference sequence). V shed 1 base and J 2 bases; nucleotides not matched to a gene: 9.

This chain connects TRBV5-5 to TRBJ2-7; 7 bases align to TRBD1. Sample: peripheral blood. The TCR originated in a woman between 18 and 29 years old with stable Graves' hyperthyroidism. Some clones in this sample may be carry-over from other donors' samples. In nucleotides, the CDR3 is TGTGCCAGCAGCTTGTTTGCCCGGGACAGTACCTACGAGCAGTACTTC. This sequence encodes CASSLFARDSTYEQYF.